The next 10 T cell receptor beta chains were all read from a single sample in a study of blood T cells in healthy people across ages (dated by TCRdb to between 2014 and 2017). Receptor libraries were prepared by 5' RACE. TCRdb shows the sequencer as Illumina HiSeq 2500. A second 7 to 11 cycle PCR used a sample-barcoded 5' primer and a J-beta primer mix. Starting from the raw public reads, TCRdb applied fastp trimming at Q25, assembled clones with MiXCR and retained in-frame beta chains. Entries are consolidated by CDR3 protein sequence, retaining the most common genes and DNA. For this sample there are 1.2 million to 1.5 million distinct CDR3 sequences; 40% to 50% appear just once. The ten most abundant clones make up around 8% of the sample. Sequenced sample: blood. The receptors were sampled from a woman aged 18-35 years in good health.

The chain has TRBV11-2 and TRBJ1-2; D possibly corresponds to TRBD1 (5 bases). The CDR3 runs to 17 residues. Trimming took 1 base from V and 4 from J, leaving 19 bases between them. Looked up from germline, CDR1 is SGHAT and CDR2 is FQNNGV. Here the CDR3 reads CASSLVQTRTGFYGYTF. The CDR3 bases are TGTGCCAGCAGCTTAGTGCAGACTCGAACAGGATTCTATGGCTACACCTTC.

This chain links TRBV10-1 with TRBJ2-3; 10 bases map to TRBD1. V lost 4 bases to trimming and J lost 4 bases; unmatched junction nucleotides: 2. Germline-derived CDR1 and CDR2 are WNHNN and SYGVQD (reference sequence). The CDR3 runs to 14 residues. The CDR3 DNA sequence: TGCGCCAGCAGTGGAGGGACAGGGGCAGATACGCAGTATTTT. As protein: CASSGGTGADTQYF.

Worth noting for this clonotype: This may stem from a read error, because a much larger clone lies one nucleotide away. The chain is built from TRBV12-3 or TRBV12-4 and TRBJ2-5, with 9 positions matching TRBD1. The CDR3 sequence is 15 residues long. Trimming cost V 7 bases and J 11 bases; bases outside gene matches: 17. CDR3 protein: CASTSGDRVSGEQYF. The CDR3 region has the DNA TGTGCCAGCACCTCAGGGGACAGGGTATCGGGTGAGCAGTACTTC.

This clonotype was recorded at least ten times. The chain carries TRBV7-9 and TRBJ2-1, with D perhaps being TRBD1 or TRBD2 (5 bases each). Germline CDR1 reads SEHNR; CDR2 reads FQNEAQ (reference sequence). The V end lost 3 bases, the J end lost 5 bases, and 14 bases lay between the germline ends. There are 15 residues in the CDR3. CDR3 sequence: CASSFIEGTHNEQFF. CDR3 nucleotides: TGTGCCAGCAGCTTTATCGAGGGGACCCACAATGAGCAGTTCTTC.

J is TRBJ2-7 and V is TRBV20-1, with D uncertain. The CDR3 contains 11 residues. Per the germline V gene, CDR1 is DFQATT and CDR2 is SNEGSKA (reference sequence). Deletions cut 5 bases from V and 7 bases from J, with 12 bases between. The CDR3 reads CSAPIFNEQYF. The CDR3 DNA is TGCAGTGCTCCAATCTTTAATGAGCAGTACTTC.

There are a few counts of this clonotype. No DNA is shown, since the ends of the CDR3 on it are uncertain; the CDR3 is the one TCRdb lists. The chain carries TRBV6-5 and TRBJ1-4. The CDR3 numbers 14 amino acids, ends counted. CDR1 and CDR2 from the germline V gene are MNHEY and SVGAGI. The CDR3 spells CASSSSLTNEKLFF.

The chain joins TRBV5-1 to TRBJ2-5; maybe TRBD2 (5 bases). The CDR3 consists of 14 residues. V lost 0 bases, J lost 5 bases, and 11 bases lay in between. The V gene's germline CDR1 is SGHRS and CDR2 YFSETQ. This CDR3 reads CASSLDGVRETQYF. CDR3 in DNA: TGCGCCAGCAGCTTGGACGGGGTCCGGGAGACCCAGTACTTC. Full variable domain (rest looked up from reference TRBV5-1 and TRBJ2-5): KAGVTQTPRYLIKTRGQQVTLSCSPISGHRSVSWYQQTPGQGLQFLFEYFSETQRNKGNFPGRFSGRQFSNSRSEMNVSTLELGDSALYLCASSLDGVRETQYFGPGTRLLVL.

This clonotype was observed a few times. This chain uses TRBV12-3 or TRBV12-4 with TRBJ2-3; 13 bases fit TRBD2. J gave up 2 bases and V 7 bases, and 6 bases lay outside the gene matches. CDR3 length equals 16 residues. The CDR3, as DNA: TGTGCCAGCACTCCGGGACTAGCGGGGTTCACAGATACGCAGTATTTT. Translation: CASTPGLAGFTDTQYF.

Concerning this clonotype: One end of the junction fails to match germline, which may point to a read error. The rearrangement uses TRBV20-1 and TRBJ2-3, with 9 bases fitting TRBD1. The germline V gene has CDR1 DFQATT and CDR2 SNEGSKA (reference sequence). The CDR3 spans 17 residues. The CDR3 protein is CSLSGGQGGSDTDTRYF. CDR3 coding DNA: TGCAGTCTCTCCGGGGGACAGGGAGGGTCAGACACAGATACGCGGTATTTT.

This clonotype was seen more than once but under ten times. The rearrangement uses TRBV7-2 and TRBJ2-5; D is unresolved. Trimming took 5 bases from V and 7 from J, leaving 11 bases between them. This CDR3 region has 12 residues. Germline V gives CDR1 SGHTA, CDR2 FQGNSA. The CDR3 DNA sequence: TGTGCCAGCAGCGCCCACTCGGGGACCCAGTACTTC. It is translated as CASSAHSGTQYF. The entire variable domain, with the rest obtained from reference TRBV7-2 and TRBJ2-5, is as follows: GAGVSQSPSNKVTEKGKDVELRCDPISGHTALYWYRQSLGQGLEFLIYFQGNSAPDKSGLPSDRFSAERTGGSVSTLTIQRTQQEDSAVYLCASSAHSGTQYFGPGTRLLVL.